These 5 T cell receptor beta chains were all obtained from the same sample, sequenced in a study of cytomegalovirus exposure and HLA in healthy donors. PCR used 60 Vbeta primers and 13 Jbeta primers. The repertoire was sequenced with immunoSEQ multiplex PCR; TCRdb's copy has only in-frame clones and lacks some. The sample lists roughly 200,000 clones, around 77% seen once, with 2% to 2.5% in the top ten. Material: PBMCs. The receptor source for this set is a man in his 60s in good health and CMV-seronegative.

The CDR3 reads CASSASRDRITDTQYF. The CDR3 nucleotides are TGTGCCAGCAGCGCCTCAAGGGACAGGATAACAGATACGCAGTATTTT. This sequence joins TRBV9 and TRBJ2-3, with 8 bases that match TRBD1. V was pared by 3 bases and J by 3 bases, with 9 bases of the junction left unmatched. The CDR3 has 16 amino acids. In germline, CDR1 is SGDLS, CDR2 YYNGEE.

A few counts support this clone. The rearrangement joins TRBV30 to TRBJ1-2; D unclear. V was clipped by 2 bases and J by 1 base, with 11 bases between them. Germline CDR1 is GTSNPN and CDR2 is SVGIG (reference sequence). The CDR3 loop spans 14 amino acids. The CDR3 nucleotides are TGTGCCTGGAGTCGCGCTTTTGGTAACTATGGCTACACCTTC. It specifies CAWSRAFGNYGYTF.

The genes are TRBV9 and TRBJ2-3; D is possibly TRBD2 (6 bases). V was pared by 3 bases and J by 2 bases, with 13 bases between. Germline CDR1 is SGDLS and CDR2 is YYNGEE. The CDR3 contains 15 residues. CDR3 sequence: CASSGRDLNTDTQYF. CDR3 sequence (DNA): TGTGCCAGCAGCGGCCGGGACTTGAACACAGATACGCAGTATTTT. Full variable domain (outside the CDR3, taken from reference TRBV9 and TRBJ2-3): DSGVTQTPKHLITATGQRVTLRCSPRSGDLSVYWYQQSLDQGLQFLIQYYNGEERAKGNILERFSAQQFPDLHSELNLSSLELGDSALYFCASSGRDLNTDTQYFGPGTRLTVL.

The V and J genes are TRBV6-5 and TRBJ1-1, with TRBD1 identical over 10 bases. Germline V lookup: CDR1 MNHEY, CDR2 SVGAGI. The trim removed 4 bases at V and 5 bases at J, leaving 10 bases unmatched. The CDR3 is 16 residues long. The CDR3 coding sequence is TGTGCCAGCAGTTCTGACAGGGGGCCAAGAAGGACTGAAGCTTTCTTT. Amino acids: CASSSDRGPRRTEAFF.

This clone came up a few times. The junction and the germline gene differ at one end; a read error may be behind it. This chain connects TRBV19 to TRBJ1-6; 10 positions agree with TRBD1. CDR3 length equals 16 residues. Looked up from germline, CDR1 is LNHDA and CDR2 is SQIVND (reference sequence). The CDR3 loop is CAVGGQGQGLGSPLNF. The CDR3 DNA sequence: TGTGCCGTCGGGGGACAGGGGCAGGGACTAGGCTCACCCCTCAACTTT.